This section outlines one TCR beta chain sequence together with its context. Its specificity is unknown. CDR1 and CDR2 (germline): LNHDA, SQIVND (reference sequence). The V end lost 5 bases, the J end lost 10 bases, and 14 bases lay between the germline ends. The length of the CDR3 is 12 residues. Constant-region reverse primers amplified full-length variable regions, followed by semi-nested Nested Universal Primer A PCR. TCRdb re-called the 5' RACE reads through MiXCR, storing one row per CDR3 protein. The table includes approximately 60,000 distinct CDR3 sequences, 20% to 25% detected once. Findings and limits, study-wide: Tumor memory CD4+ T cell TCR gene usage was found to cluster with blood and lymph node memory CD4+ cells and with lymph node naive CD4+ cells.

The specimen was memory CD4+ T cells sorted from a lymph node. Indicated subset: memory CD4+ T cells, CD4+CD45RO+CD25-. The source is a female donor with breast cancer. The chain recombines TRBV19 with TRBJ1-2; D is uncertain. CDR3 sequence: CASSLSRRDYTF. The CDR3 DNA follows: TGTGCCAGTAGTCTCTCTCGGCGGGACTACACCTTC.